This T cell receptor beta chain appears in the sequencing data of a study of PD-L1 blockade in urothelial cancer. The wider study: Anywhere from 0 to 3 prior chemotherapy regimens had been received by patients. Analysis of the blood was performed 3 weeks (second dose) and 6 weeks after treatment start.

A word on this clone: Its antigen remains unidentified.

Sequencing was performed with immunoSEQ multiplex PCR; in TCRdb, only in-frame clones are kept and a portion is missing. Seen here are roughly 45,000 clones, more than 70% observed once, and the top ten hold roughly 16%. Time point described: pretreatment peripheral blood. Study conclusions and caveats: By 3 weeks, tumor-associated blood clones had expanded more in durable-benefit patients.

The source is a man between 60 and 75 years old with urothelial cancer. The sequencing used PBMCs, collected around atezolizumab (anti-PD-L1) treatment.

CDR3: CAWSEETGGSLWEQYF. The DNA of the CDR3 is TGTGCCTGGAGTGAGGAAACAGGGGGCTCATTGTGGGAGCAGTACTTC. V usage is TRBV30 and J usage is TRBJ2-7; 9 positions match TRBD1. With V trimmed by 1 base and J by 7 bases, 14 bases remained unmatched. The CDR3 runs to 16 residues. In germline, CDR1 is GTSNPN, CDR2 SVGIG (reference sequence).